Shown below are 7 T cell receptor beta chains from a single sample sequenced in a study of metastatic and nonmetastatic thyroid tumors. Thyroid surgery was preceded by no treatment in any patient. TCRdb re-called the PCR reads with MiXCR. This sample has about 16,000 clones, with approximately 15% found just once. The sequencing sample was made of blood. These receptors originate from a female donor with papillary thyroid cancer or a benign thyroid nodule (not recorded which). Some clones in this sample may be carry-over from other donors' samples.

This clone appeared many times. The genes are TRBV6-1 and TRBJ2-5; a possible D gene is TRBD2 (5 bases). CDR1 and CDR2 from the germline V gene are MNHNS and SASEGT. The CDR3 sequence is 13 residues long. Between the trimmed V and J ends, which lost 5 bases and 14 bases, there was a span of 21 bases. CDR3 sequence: CASSLQNGNWAYF. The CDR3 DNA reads TGTGCCAGCAGTCTACAGAACGGGAACTGGGCATACTTC.

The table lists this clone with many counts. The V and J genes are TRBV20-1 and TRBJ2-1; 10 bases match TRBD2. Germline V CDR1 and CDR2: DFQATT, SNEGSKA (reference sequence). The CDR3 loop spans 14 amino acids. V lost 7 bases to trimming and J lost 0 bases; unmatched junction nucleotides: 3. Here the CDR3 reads CSVSSGSSYNEQFF. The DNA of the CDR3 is TGCAGTGTTTCTAGCGGGAGCTCCTACAATGAGCAGTTCTTC.

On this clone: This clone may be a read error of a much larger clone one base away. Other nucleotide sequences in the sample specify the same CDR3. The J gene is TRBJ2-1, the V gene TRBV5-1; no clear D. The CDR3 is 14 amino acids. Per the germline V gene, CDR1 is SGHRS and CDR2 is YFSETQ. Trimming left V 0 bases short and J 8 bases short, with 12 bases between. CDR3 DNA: TGCGCCAGCAGCTTGGCTTACGGGTATCATGAGCAGTTCTTC. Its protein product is CASSLAYGYHEQFF.

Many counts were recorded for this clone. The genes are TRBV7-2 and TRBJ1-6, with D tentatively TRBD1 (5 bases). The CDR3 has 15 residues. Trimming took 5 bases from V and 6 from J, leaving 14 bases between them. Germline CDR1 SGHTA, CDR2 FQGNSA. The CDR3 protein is CASSLVSRANSPLHF. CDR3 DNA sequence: TGTGCCAGCAGCCTAGTAAGCAGGGCTAATTCACCCCTCCACTTT. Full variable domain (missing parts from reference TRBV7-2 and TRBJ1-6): GAGVSQSPSNKVTEKGKDVELRCDPISGHTALYWYRQSLGQGLEFLIYFQGNSAPDKSGLPSDRFSAERTGGSVSTLTIQRTQQEDSAVYLCASSLVSRANSPLHFGNGTRLTVT.

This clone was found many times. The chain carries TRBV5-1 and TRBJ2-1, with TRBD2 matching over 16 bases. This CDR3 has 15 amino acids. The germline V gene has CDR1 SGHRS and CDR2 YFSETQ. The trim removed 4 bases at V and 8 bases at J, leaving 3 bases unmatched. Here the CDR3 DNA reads TGCGCCAGCAGCCCGGGACTAGCGGGAGGGGATGAGCAGTTCTTC. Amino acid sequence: CASSPGLAGGDEQFF.

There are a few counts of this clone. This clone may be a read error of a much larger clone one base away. CDR3 nucleotide sequence: TGTGCCACCAGCAGAAGGAATAGCGGCCAAGAGACCCAGTACTTC. Its protein product is CATSRRNSGQETQYF. The chain uses TRBV15 and TRBJ2-5; perhaps TRBD2 as D (6 bases). The CDR3 totals 15 residues. Germline CDR1 reads LNHNV; CDR2 reads YYDKDF (reference sequence). Trimming removed 2 bases at V and 1 base at J, with 11 bases between.

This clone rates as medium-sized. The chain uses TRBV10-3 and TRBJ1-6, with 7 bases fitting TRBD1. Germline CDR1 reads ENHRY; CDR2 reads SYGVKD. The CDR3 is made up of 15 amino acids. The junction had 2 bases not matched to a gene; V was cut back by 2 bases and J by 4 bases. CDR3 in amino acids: CAISEDRAYNSPLHF. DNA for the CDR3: TGTGCCATCAGTGAGGACAGGGCATATAATTCACCCCTCCACTTT.